This T cell receptor (beta chain) was profiled in a study of blood T cell repertoires in COVID-19. Overall study: Samples representing acute and convalescent COVID-19 were sourced from the United States, Italy and Spain. PBMCs, B-cell-depleted T cells, or T cells were the source of the cDNA or gDNA that made up the material.

The repertoire was sequenced with immunoSEQ multiplex PCR; TCRdb's copy has only in-frame clones and lacks some. The sample yields roughly 360,000 clones, 70% to 85% seen once. In germline, CDR1 is SGHAT, CDR2 FQNNGV. Between the trimmed V and J ends, which lost 7 bases and 0 bases, there was a span of 16 bases. This CDR3 is built from 16 residues. Sequencing used peripheral blood. The source is a human donor with acute or convalescent COVID-19. The donor label of this sample is uncertain. The chain combines TRBV11-2 with TRBJ1-3; D is perhaps TRBD1 (6 bases). CDR3 DNA: TGTGCCAGCACCAAACTAGGGGGGGGCTCTGGAAACACCATATATTTT. This gives the protein CASTKLGGGSGNTIYF.